Each of the 30 T cell receptor beta chains below was sequenced from the same sample in a study of T-cell reconstitution after alpha-beta-depleted transplantation in children. TCRbeta library preparation incorporated unique molecular identifiers. TCRdb reprocessed the PCR reads with MiXCR, giving one entry per CDR3 protein. The sample has 300,000 to 400,000 distinct CDR3 sequences, 15% to 20% seen once. The sample here was PBMCs, mostly from graft donor cells, taken 360 days after TCRalphabeta/CD19-depleted stem cell transplant. These receptors were collected from a male patient under 10 years old who had a stem cell transplant for acute lymphoblastic leukemia, so the T cells may come from the graft donor.

V usage is TRBV7-9 and J usage is TRBJ1-4; no definite D call. The germline CDR1 and CDR2 sequences are SEHNR and FQNEAQ (reference sequence). With 4 bases removed from V and 8 bases from J, the gap between germline ends came to 14 bases. CDR3 length equals 14 residues. This CDR3 reads CASSSSLQGEKLFF. CDR3 DNA: TGTGCCAGCAGCTCCAGCCTCCAAGGGGAAAAACTGTTTTTT.

This clonotype has ten or more counts. The chain links TRBV29-1 to TRBJ1-1; D gene ambiguous. Germline V gene sequence: CDR1 SQVTM, CDR2 ANQGSEA. V was pared by 2 bases and J by 6 bases, with 7 bases between. The CDR3 covers 11 residues. In DNA, the CDR3 is TGCAGCGTTGAACTGGGATCTGAAGCTTTCTTT. It is translated as CSVELGSEAFF. Based on the CDR3 plus reference TRBV29-1 and TRBJ1-1, the full variable domain is SAVISQKPSRDICQRGTSLTIQCQVDSQVTMMFWYRQQPGQSLTLIATANQGSEATYESGFVIDKFPISRPNLTFSTLTVSNMSPEDSSIYLCSVELGSEAFFGQGTRLTVV.

The V and J genes are TRBV15 and TRBJ2-5; D is uncertain. The CDR3 totals 14 residues. Per germline, CDR1 LNHNV and CDR2 YYDKDF (reference sequence). Trimming pared 1 base from V and 2 bases from J, leaving 8 bases between. CDR3 region: CATSRANLQETQYF. The CDR3 DNA is TGTGCCACCAGCAGAGCCAACTTACAAGAGACCCAGTACTTC.

This clonotype was picked up a small number of times. The chain has TRBV29-1 and TRBJ2-4; 8 bases match TRBD1. The germline gives CDR1 SQVTM, CDR2 ANQGSEA. V trimming: 6 bases; J trimming: 4 bases; junction bases outside the gene matches: 11. There are 15 residues in the CDR3. The CDR3 region is CSVGERGTGKNIQYF. For the CDR3, the DNA is TGCAGCGTGGGGGAACGGGGGACAGGAAAAAACATTCAGTACTTC.

This clonotype was observed many times. This chain links TRBV11-2 with TRBJ1-6, with D uncertain. CDR3 length: 18 residues. Germline lookup yields CDR1 SGHAT and CDR2 FQNNGV. The V end lost 1 base, the J end lost 0 bases, and 13 bases lay between the germline ends. CDR3 bases: TGTGCCAGCAGCTTAGGTCTGGGCGGGAGCTCCTATAATTCACCCCTCCACTTT. The encoded protein is CASSLGLGGSSYNSPLHF.

This clonotype was detected a few times. V is TRBV4-3 and J is TRBJ2-7; either TRBD1 or TRBD2 may fit D (6 bases each). In germline, CDR1 is LGHNA, CDR2 YSLEER. The V and J ends lost 5 bases and 2 bases respectively, with 16 bases between them. The CDR3 has 15 residues. Here the CDR3 reads CASSSGAEPPYEQYF. As DNA, the CDR3 is TGCGCCAGCAGCTCGGGGGCGGAGCCTCCCTACGAGCAGTACTTC.

The chain recombines TRBV28 with TRBJ2-1; perhaps TRBD1 as D (6 bases). Germline loops: CDR1 MDHEN, CDR2 SYDVKM. The V gene lost 3 bases and the J gene lost 5 bases, with 11 bases spanning the gap. This CDR3 is built from 14 residues. The chain's CDR3 is CASSLAGANNEQFF. The CDR3 nucleotides are TGTGCCAGCAGTTTGGCAGGGGCCAACAATGAGCAGTTCTTC.

The sample holds a few counts of this clonotype. The V call is TRBV9, the J call TRBJ2-3; no reliable D call. The CDR3 has 16 residues. V was pared by 4 bases and J by 1 base, with 16 bases between. Germline lookup yields CDR1 SGDLS and CDR2 YYNGEE. The CDR3 is CASSSRPRGGTDTQYF. The CDR3 DNA reads as TGTGCCAGCAGCTCACGACCCCGAGGAGGCACAGATACGCAGTATTTT.

This clonotype was recorded a few times. The chain links TRBV5-5 to TRBJ2-5; D is ambiguous. The length of the CDR3 is 12 residues. Trimming took 6 bases from V and 1 from J, leaving 7 bases between them. Per germline, CDR1 SGHKS and CDR2 YYEKEE (reference sequence). In DNA form, the CDR3 reads TGTGCCAGCACCTGGGGCCAAGAGACCCAGTACTTC. It translates to CASTWGQETQYF.

The chain is built from TRBV24-1 and TRBJ2-2, with D perhaps given as TRBD1 or TRBD2 (5 bases each). CDR3 length: 14 amino acids. Trimming removed 8 bases from V and 4 bases from J, with 13 bases in between. Germline CDR1 and CDR2: KGHDR and SFDVKD. As DNA, the CDR3 is TGTGCCACCAAACGAGGGACGGGCACCGGGGAGCTGTTTTTT. Its protein product is CATKRGTGTGELFF.

V usage is TRBV12-3 or TRBV12-4 and J usage is TRBJ1-3, with 9 nucleotides matching TRBD1. This CDR3 contains 17 residues. V lost 5 bases to trimming and J lost 0 bases; unmatched junction nucleotides: 8. CDR3 sequence reads: CASSAGTGSDSGNTIYF. The CDR3 bases are TGTGCCAGCAGTGCCGGGACAGGGAGCGACTCTGGAAACACCATATATTTT.

In its sample, this clonotype was seen a few times. J is TRBJ1-2 and V is TRBV6-2 or TRBV6-3, with no clear D. V was shortened by 2 bases and J by 1 base, with 8 bases between the two germline ends. Germline V lookup: CDR1 MNHEY, CDR2 SVGEGT. CDR3 length: 14 amino acids. Here the CDR3 reads CASSYNGYNYGYTF. Here the CDR3 DNA reads TGTGCCAGCAGTTACAACGGTTATAACTATGGCTACACCTTC.

Many counts were recorded for this clonotype. V gene TRBV10-3 combines with J gene TRBJ2-5, with 9 bases aligning to TRBD1. The CDR3 runs 15 residues. V shed 4 bases, J shed 4 bases, and the junction held 7 bases outside the gene matches. Germline CDR1 is ENHRY and CDR2 is SYGVKD. The DNA of the CDR3 is TGTGCCATCAGTGGAAACAGGGGGCAAATAGAGACCCAGTACTTC. This translates into CAISGNRGQIETQYF.

The chain couples TRBV27 to TRBJ1-5; D might be TRBD1 (5 bases). CDR1 and CDR2 from the germline V gene are MNHEY and SMNVEV (reference sequence). Trimming took off 8 bases at V and 0 bases at J, with 20 bases between the two ends. The CDR3 is made up of 17 amino acids. The CDR3 coding sequence is TGTGCCAGCGGTCATACGGGTCAGGGATATAGCAATCAGCCCCAGCATTTT. Translated, it gives CASGHTGQGYSNQPQHF.

Many counts were recorded for this clonotype. V and J are TRBV6-2 or TRBV6-3 and TRBJ2-1, with 8 bases matching TRBD2. J gave up 8 bases and V 0 bases, and 9 bases lay outside the gene matches. The CDR3 is 16 residues long. Germline V gives CDR1 MNHEY, CDR2 SVGEGT. Here the CDR3 reads CASSYSGREVRDEQFF. The DNA of the CDR3 is TGTGCCAGCAGTTACTCGGGGCGGGAGGTTAGAGATGAGCAGTTCTTC.

The gene calls are TRBV7-6 and TRBJ2-7; 9 bases match TRBD2. The CDR3 is 15 amino acids. The trim removed 1 base at V and 3 bases at J, leaving 4 bases unmatched. Germline V CDR1 and CDR2: SGHVS, FNYEAQ. The CDR3 DNA reads TGTGCCAGCAGCTTAGATCCTAGCGGGAACTACGAGCAGTACTTC. Translated: CASSLDPSGNYEQYF.

This clonotype was detected a few times. This sequence joins TRBV29-1 and TRBJ2-3; a possible D gene is TRBD2 (6 bases). In germline, CDR1 is SQVTM, CDR2 ANQGSEA. Between the trimmed V and J ends, which lost 4 bases and 2 bases, there was a span of 10 bases. This CDR3 comprises 13 residues. DNA for the CDR3: TGCAGCGTTGCGGGAGCGATCACAGATACGCAGTATTTT. Protein: CSVAGAITDTQYF.

This chain joins TRBV5-1 and TRBJ2-1, with 10 bases fitting TRBD1. Germline CDR1 SGHRS, CDR2 YFSETQ. After removal of 0 bases from V and 6 bases from J, the junction contained 0 bases not matched to a gene. CDR3 size: 14 residues. For the CDR3, the DNA is TGCGCCAGCAGCTTGGGGGACAGGGGCAATGAGCAGTTCTTC. It specifies CASSLGDRGNEQFF.

This clonotype came up many times. This chain links TRBV10-2 with TRBJ1-1; D gene unclear. Germline V gives CDR1 WSHSY, CDR2 SAAADI. The CDR3 spans 14 residues. Deletions cut 6 bases from V and 0 bases from J, with 11 bases between. The CDR3 DNA reads as TGCGCCAGCAGGAGGGCAGCTCTGAACACTGAAGCTTTCTTT. Translation gives CASRRAALNTEAFF.

The J gene is TRBJ2-1, the V gene TRBV28; D may be TRBD2 (5 bases). This CDR3 has 14 amino acids. CDR1 and CDR2 (germline): MDHEN, SYDVKM. V was shortened by 5 bases and J by 4 bases, with 12 bases between the two germline ends. The DNA of the CDR3 is TGTGCCAGCAGTGGGAGTAGCGCGTACAATGAGCAGTTCTTC. Amino acids: CASSGSSAYNEQFF.

This sequence joins TRBV15 and TRBJ1-4; D remains ambiguous. Trimming pared 3 bases from V and 10 bases from J, leaving 21 bases between. The length of the CDR3 is 16 residues. Looked up from germline, CDR1 is LNHNV and CDR2 is YYDKDF (reference sequence). CDR3 bases: TGTGCCACCAGCAGTCGACTTTCTGGTTTATCTCCAAAACTGTTTTTT. Its protein product is CATSSRLSGLSPKLFF.

This chain joins TRBV11-2 and TRBJ1-1, with TRBD1 as a possible D gene (5 bases). CDR1 is SGHAT and CDR2 is FQNNGV in the germline V gene. CDR3 length: 16 amino acids. Trimming shortened V by 4 bases and J by 0 bases, and 15 bases separated the two germline ends. The CDR3 sequence: CASSYPGTSMNTEAFF. Written as DNA, the CDR3 is TGTGCCAGCAGCTATCCAGGGACGAGCATGAACACTGAAGCTTTCTTT.

The chain employs TRBV3-1 and TRBJ1-2; the D is unclear. CDR1 and CDR2 (germline): LGHDT, YNNKEL (reference sequence). V shed 0 bases and J shed 14 bases, with 16 bases lying between them. This CDR3 spans 13 amino acids. CDR3: CASSQDQEDAETF. CDR3 bases: TGTGCCAGCAGCCAAGATCAGGAAGATGCGGAGACCTTC.

This clonotype was counted a single time. The chain recombines TRBV12-3 or TRBV12-4 with TRBJ2-1; 8 bases agree with TRBD2. Trimming removed 1 base from V and 7 bases from J; junction bases left unmatched: 9. This CDR3 is built from 16 residues. The CDR3 sequence is CASSLGSGSAGNEQFF. The CDR3, as DNA: TGTGCCAGCAGTTTAGGGAGCGGGAGTGCGGGAAATGAGCAGTTCTTC.

The chain has TRBV28 and TRBJ2-3; D possibly corresponds to TRBD1 (6 bases). V lost 4 bases and J lost 0, with 11 bases in between. The CDR3 sequence is 15 residues long. Germline V lookup: CDR1 MDHEN, CDR2 SYDVKM. CDR3 sequence: CASSSQGLSTDTQYF. CDR3 sequence (DNA): TGTGCCAGCAGTTCCCAGGGGCTGAGCACAGATACGCAGTATTTT. Drawing the rest from reference TRBV28 and TRBJ2-3, the complete variable domain is DVKVTQSSRYLVKRTGEKVFLECVQDMDHENMFWYRQDPGLGLRLIYFSYDVKMKEKGDIPEGYSVSREKKERFSLILESASTNQTSMYLCASSSQGLSTDTQYFGPGTRLTVL.

This clonotype was detected a few times. The chain joins TRBV4-1 to TRBJ2-7, with TRBD2 matching 11 bases. This CDR3 has 15 amino acids. The J segment lost 4 bases and the V segment lost 4 bases, leaving 6 bases of the junction unmatched. Germline V lookup: CDR1 MGHRA, CDR2 YSYEKL. The CDR3 nucleotides are TGCGCCAGCAGCCCGGGACTAGCGGAAAAATACGAGCAGTACTTC. It codes for CASSPGLAEKYEQYF.

This clonotype was seen only a few times. This chain joins TRBV9 and TRBJ2-5, with 10 bases fitting TRBD2. The ends lost 3 bases at V and 0 bases at J; junction bases unmatched: 2. Germline V gene data show CDR1 as SGDLS and CDR2 as YYNGEE. The CDR3 runs to 15 residues. Here the CDR3 reads CASSASGSYQETQYF. CDR3 in DNA: TGTGCCAGCAGCGCTAGCGGGAGTTACCAAGAGACCCAGTACTTC.

This clonotype came up a few times. The chain has TRBV6-5 and TRBJ2-2, with TRBD1 as a possible D gene (5 bases). The CDR3 sequence is 15 residues long. V shed 4 bases and J shed 0 bases, with 9 bases lying between them. Germline values: CDR1 MNHEY, CDR2 SVGAGI. The CDR3 DNA reads as TGTGCCAGCAGTTGGACACAACCGAACACCGGGGAGCTGTTTTTT. The encoded protein is CASSWTQPNTGELFF.

At least ten counts were recorded for this clonotype. J is TRBJ2-1 and V is TRBV10-3; TRBD2 might be the D (6 bases). CDR1 is ENHRY, CDR2 SYGVKD, per germline. The germline V and J ends were trimmed by 5 bases and 1 base, with 9 bases remaining between them. The CDR3 covers 14 residues. CDR3 amino acids: CAISSSGSYNEQFF. The CDR3 DNA reads as TGTGCCATCAGTAGTAGCGGTTCCTACAATGAGCAGTTCTTC.

This clonotype was counted a few times. The V call is TRBV7-2, the J call TRBJ2-1, with 8 bases aligning to TRBD2. The ends lost 3 bases at V and 8 bases at J; junction bases unmatched: 6. CDR3 length: 14 residues. Germline V lookup: CDR1 SGHTA, CDR2 FQGNSA. The CDR3 sequence is CASSFAGGNYEQFF. DNA of the CDR3: TGTGCCAGCAGCTTTGCGGGAGGAAACTATGAGCAGTTCTTC.